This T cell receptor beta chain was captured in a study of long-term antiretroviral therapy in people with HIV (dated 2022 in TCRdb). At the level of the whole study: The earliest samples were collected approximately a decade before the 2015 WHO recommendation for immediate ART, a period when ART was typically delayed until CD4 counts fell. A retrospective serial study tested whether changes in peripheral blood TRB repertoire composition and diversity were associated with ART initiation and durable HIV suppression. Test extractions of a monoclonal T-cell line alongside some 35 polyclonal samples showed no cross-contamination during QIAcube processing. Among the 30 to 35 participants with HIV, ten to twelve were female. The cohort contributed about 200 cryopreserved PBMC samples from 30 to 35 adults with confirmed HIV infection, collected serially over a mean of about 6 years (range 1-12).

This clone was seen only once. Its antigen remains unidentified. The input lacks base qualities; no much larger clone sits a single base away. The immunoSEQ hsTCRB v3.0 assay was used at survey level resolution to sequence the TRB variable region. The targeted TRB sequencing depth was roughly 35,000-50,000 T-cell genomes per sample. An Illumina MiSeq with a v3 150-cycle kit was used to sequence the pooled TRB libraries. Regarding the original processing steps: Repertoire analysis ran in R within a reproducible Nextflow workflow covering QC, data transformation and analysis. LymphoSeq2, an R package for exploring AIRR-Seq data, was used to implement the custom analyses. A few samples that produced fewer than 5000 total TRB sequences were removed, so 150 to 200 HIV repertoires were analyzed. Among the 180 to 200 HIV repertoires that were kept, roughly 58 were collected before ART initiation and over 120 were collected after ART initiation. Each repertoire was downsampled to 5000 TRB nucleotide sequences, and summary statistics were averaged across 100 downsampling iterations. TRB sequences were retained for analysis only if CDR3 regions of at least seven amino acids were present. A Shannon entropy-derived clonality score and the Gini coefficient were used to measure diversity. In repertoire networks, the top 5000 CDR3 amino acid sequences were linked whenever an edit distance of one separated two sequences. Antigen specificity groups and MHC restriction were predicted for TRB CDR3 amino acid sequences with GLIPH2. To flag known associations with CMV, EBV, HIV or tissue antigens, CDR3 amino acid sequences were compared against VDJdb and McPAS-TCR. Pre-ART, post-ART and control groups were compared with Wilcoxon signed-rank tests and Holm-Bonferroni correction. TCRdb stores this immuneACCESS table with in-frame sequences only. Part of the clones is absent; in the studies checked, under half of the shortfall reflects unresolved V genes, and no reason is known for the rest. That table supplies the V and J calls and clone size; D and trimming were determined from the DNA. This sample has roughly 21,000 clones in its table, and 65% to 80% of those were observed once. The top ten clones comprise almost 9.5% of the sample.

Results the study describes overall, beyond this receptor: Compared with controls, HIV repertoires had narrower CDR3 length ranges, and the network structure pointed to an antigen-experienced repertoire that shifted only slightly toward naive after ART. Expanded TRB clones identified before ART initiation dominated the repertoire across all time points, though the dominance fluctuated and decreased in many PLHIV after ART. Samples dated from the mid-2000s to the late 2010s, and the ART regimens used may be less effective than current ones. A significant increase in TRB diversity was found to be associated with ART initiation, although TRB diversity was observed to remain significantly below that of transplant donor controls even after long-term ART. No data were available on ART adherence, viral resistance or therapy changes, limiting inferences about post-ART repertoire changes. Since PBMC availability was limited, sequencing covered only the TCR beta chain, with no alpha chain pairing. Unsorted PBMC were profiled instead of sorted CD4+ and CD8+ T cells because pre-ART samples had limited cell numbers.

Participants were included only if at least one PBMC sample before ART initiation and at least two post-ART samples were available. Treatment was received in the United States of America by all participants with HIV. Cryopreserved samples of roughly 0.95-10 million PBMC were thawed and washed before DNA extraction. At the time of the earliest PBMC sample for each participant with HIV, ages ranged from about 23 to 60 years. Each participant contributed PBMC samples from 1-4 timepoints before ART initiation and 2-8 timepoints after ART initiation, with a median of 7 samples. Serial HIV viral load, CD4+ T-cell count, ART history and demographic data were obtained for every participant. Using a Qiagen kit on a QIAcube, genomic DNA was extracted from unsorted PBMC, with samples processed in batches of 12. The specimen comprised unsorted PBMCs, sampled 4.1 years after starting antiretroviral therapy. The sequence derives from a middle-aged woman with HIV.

DNA sequence: TGTGCCAGCAGCTCCCGCCAGGCGGACAGGGCCTACGAGCAGTACTTC. The resulting protein is CASSSRQADRAYEQYF. Recombination connected TRBV11-3 to TRBJ2-7; TRBD1 matches 8 bases in the middle. V trim: 4 bases; J trim: 2 bases; unmatched bases: 10. The CDR3 starts with the cysteine, ends with the phenylalanine, and has 16 residues. Here the CDR3 DNA is all that survives: 48 bases in frame from base 1. The germline V gene specifies SGHNT as CDR1 and YENEEA as CDR2.